Listed here are 26 T cell receptor beta chains from one sample, sequenced in a study of T cells in women clearing cervical HPV infection. Sequencing used immunoSEQ multiplex PCR; TCRdb keeps in-frame clones, though not all of them. The sample's table shows about 22,000 clones. The sequencing input was blood buffy coat. The receptors originated from a woman aged 18 to 69 with a cervical HPV16 infection that either progressed to CIN3+ or cleared (not recorded which).

This clone is called medium-sized based on its frequency. The read gets to within 3 residues of the CDR3 end, and the germline J gene fills in the rest. This chain connects TRBV5-1 to TRBJ2-4, with no clear D. V was pared by 0 bases and J by 0 bases, with 4 bases between. CDR1 and CDR2 (germline): SGHRS, YFSETQ. This CDR3 is built from 14 residues. The CDR3 DNA, read in part, is TGCGCCAGCAGCTTGGAGCTAGCCAAAAACATT. Translation gives CASSLELAKNI. The whole CDR3 reads CASSLELAKNIQYF.

About this clone: The missing CDR3 end, 3 residues past where the read stops, is filled in from the germline J gene. This sequence joins TRBV4-1 and TRBJ2-2; D uncertain. The germline V and J ends were trimmed by 1 base and 2 bases, with 8 bases remaining between them. This CDR3 region has 15 residues. Germline V gene lookup returns CDR1 MGHRA and CDR2 YSYEKL. Partial CDR3 DNA: TGCGCCAGCAGCCAAGGTCACGGTAACACCGGGGAG. Protein sequence: CASSQGHGNTGE. The entire CDR3 is CASSQGHGNTGELFF.

Concerning this clone itself: The observed sequence ends 3 residues before the CDR3 terminus, with the missing tail filled in from the germline J gene. V gene TRBV7-2 combines with J gene TRBJ2-3; TRBD1 aligns across 8 bases. In germline, CDR1 is SGHTA, CDR2 FQGNSA. The CDR3 sequence is 15 residues long. The sequenced CDR3 bases are TGTGCCAGCAGCTGGAATCAGGGGGCTGGAGAGACG. Amino acid sequence: CASSWNQGAGET. Given in full, the CDR3 is CASSWNQGAGETQYF.

Of note for this clone: Read coverage stops 3 residues before the CDR3 terminus; the germline J gene supplies the remainder. This rearrangement joins TRBV7-3 to TRBJ2-3; TRBD2 matches at 11 bases. This CDR3 is built from 18 residues. The germline CDR1 and CDR2 sequences are SGHTA and FQGTGA. Trimming took 0 bases from V and 2 from J; bases not matched to a gene: 7. Here the CDR3 reads CASSLTGSSGRSTDTQYF. The sequenced part of the CDR3 DNA is TGTGCCAGCAGCTTAACGGGGTCTAGCGGGAGGTCCACAGATACG.

To note about this clone: The read halts 3 residues ahead of the CDR3 end, with the missing end drawn from the germline J gene. The rearrangement joins TRBV3-1 (or the pseudogene TRBV3-2) to TRBJ2-2; 12 bases agree with TRBD2. The V segment lost 10 bases and the J segment 3 bases; nucleotides outside the gene matches: 6. Germline loops: CDR1 LGHDT, CDR2 YNNKEL (reference sequence). The CDR3 has 15 amino acids. CDR3 DNA, as far as it was read: TGTGCCACCCGGACTAGCGGGGAGTACACCGGGGAG. Protein: CATRTSGEYTGE. The complete CDR3 protein is CATRTSGEYTGELFF.

Of note for this clone: Germline is not matched at one junction end, which may reflect a read error. The CDR3 is cut off 3 residues early in the read; its end comes from the germline J gene. The genes are TRBV18 and TRBJ2-5; maybe TRBD1 (6 bases). The germline gives CDR1 KGHSH, CDR2 LQKENI. The CDR3 covers 14 residues. CDR3 residues: CASSIGQSQGTQYF. The sequenced CDR3 bases are TGTGCCAGCTCGATCGGACAGTCGCAAGGGACC.

On this clone: The read halts 3 residues ahead of the CDR3 end, with the missing end drawn from the germline J gene. V gene TRBV30 combines with J gene TRBJ2-1; 9 bases are a match to TRBD2. V lost 0 bases and J lost 7; bases outside the gene matches: 7. This CDR3 contains 15 residues. Germline CDR1 reads GTSNPN; CDR2 reads SVGIG (reference sequence). Incomplete CDR3 DNA: TGTGCCTGGAGTGTATTGGGCGGGAGGGTTAATGAG. Protein: CAWSVLGGRVNE. The entire CDR3 is CAWSVLGGRVNEQFF.

A remark on this clone: The read gets to within 3 residues of the CDR3 end, and the germline J gene fills in the rest. The genes are TRBV7-3 and TRBJ1-6; maybe TRBD1 (5 bases). Deletions cut 4 bases from V and 9 bases from J, with 10 bases between. CDR3 size: 13 residues. Germline V CDR1 and CDR2: SGHTA, FQGTGA. CDR3 protein: CASSSWGGSPLHF. The DNA read from the CDR3 is TGTGCCAGCAGCTCATGGGGGGGTTCACCC.

Notes on this clone: The sequence runs out 3 residues before the end of the CDR3; the remainder is reconstructed from the germline J gene. The chain couples TRBV19 to TRBJ1-3; D remains ambiguous. The V end was cut by 6 bases, the J end by 1 base, with 10 bases between. CDR1 LNHDA and CDR2 SQIVND come from the germline V gene (reference sequence). There are 14 residues in the CDR3. This CDR3 is CASRLRGSGNTIYF. The sequenced part of the CDR3 DNA is TGTGCCAGTAGGCTCCGGGGATCTGGAAACACC. Together with reference TRBV19 and TRBJ1-3, the CDR3 gives the full variable domain: DGGITQSPKYLFRKEGQNVTLSCEQNLNHDAMYWYRQDPGQGLRLIYYSQIVNDFQKGDIAEGYSVSREKKESFPLTVTSAQKNPTAFYLCASRLRGSGNTIYFGEGSWLTVV.

As to this clone: The read is 3 residues too short to cover the CDR3 end, so that end is filled in from the germline J gene. The V call is TRBV20-1, the J call TRBJ2-1, with TRBD2 as a possible D gene (6 bases). This CDR3 has 15 amino acids. In germline, CDR1 is DFQATT, CDR2 SNEGSKA (reference sequence). The V end lost 6 bases, the J end lost 4 bases, and 19 bases lay between the germline ends. The DNA read from the CDR3 is TGCAGTGCCCTGGGCTTGGGGGGAGGATACAATGAG. This codes for CSALGLGGGYNE. The whole CDR3 is CSALGLGGGYNEQFF.

In regard to this clone: The missing CDR3 end, 3 residues past where the read stops, is filled in from the germline J gene. The V gene is TRBV30, the J gene TRBJ2-1; D uncertain. The CDR3 runs 13 residues. The germline V and J ends were trimmed by 4 bases and 0 bases, with 7 bases remaining between them. From germline, CDR1 is GTSNPN and CDR2 SVGIG (reference sequence). The CDR3: CAWNKYSYNEQFF. The DNA read from the CDR3 is TGTGCCTGGAACAAGTACTCCTACAATGAG.

Regarding this clone: The read ends 3 residues early relative to the CDR3; the germline J gene fills the gap. The rearrangement uses TRBV6-2 or TRBV6-3 and TRBJ2-7; TRBD2 is a possible D gene (6 bases). Germline loops: CDR1 MNHEY, CDR2 SVGEGT. The CDR3 is made up of 14 amino acids. V was clipped by 11 bases and J by 2 bases, with 19 bases between them. CDR3 bases read: TGTGCCTCGACTAAGCGCGGGGTTACCTACGAG. Its translation: CASTKRGVTYE. The full-length CDR3 reads as CASTKRGVTYEQYF.

As concerns this clone: The read stops 3 residues short of the end of the CDR3; the missing end is completed from the germline J gene. The chain has TRBV30 and TRBJ2-5; D is possibly TRBD1 (5 bases). Germline loops: CDR1 GTSNPN, CDR2 SVGIG (reference sequence). V was trimmed by 2 bases and J by 1 base, leaving 5 bases between them. CDR3 length: 12 residues. The CDR3 reads CAWSQGQETQYF. CDR3 DNA, as far as it was read: TGTGCCTGGAGTCAGGGCCAAGAGACC.

Comments on this clone: The CDR3 end falls 3 residues outside the read, so it is completed with the germline J gene. The chain is built from TRBV5-1 and TRBJ1-2, with 7 positions matching TRBD1. V shed 3 bases and J 4 bases; nucleotides not matched to a gene: 6. Germline lookup yields CDR1 SGHRS and CDR2 YFSETQ. This CDR3 has 14 residues. The CDR3 protein is CASSSTTGAYGYTF. The CDR3 bases that were read are TGCGCCAGCAGCTCGACCACAGGGGCCTATGGC.

With respect to this clone: The read ends 3 residues before the CDR3 terminus; that terminus is restored from the germline J gene. The chain is built from TRBV5-6 and TRBJ2-7; 10 bases are shared with TRBD1. Per germline, CDR1 SGHDT and CDR2 YYEEEE. The CDR3 runs 15 residues. Losses at the gene ends were 8 bases for V and 1 base for J; bases not matched to a gene: 9. CDR3 region: CASSHGTGVSYEQYF. The CDR3 bases that were read are TGTGCCAGTAGCCACGGGACAGGGGTTTCCTACGAG.

Turning to this clone: The read stops 3 residues short of the end of the CDR3; the missing end is completed from the germline J gene. Different DNA sequences within this sample yield the same CDR3. V gene TRBV7-2 combines with J gene TRBJ1-2; no firm D call. Germline-derived CDR1 and CDR2 are SGHTA and FQGNSA. The CDR3 covers 14 residues. The CDR3 spells CASSSHRRQERYTF. The part of the CDR3 DNA that was read is TGTGCCAGCAGCTCTCATAGGCGTCAGGAGCGC.

About this clone itself: The sequenced fragment ends 3 residues before the CDR3 boundary, so the rest is inferred from the germline J gene. This sequence joins TRBV7-3 and TRBJ2-7, with D possibly TRBD1 on 6 matching bases. Germline loops: CDR1 SGHTA, CDR2 FQGTGA. CDR3 length: 16 residues. V was shortened by 2 bases and J by 3 bases, with 17 bases between the two germline ends. The covered CDR3 bases are TGTGCCAGCAGCTTATATCCAGCGGCAGGGGACTACGAG. This codes for CASSLYPAAGDYE. The CDR3 in its entirety is CASSLYPAAGDYEQYF.

About this clone itself: From the germline J gene comes the end of the CDR3, since the read stops 3 residues before it. The chain has TRBV27 and TRBJ2-2; 10 bases line up with TRBD2. J was trimmed by 5 bases and V by 5 bases; bases with no gene match: 5. CDR1 MNHEY and CDR2 SMNVEV come from the germline V gene (reference sequence). The CDR3 contains 15 residues. This CDR3 reads CASSRLAGETGELFF. CDR3 DNA, as far as it was read: TGTGCCAGCAGTCGCCTAGCGGGGGAGACCGGGGAG.

About this clone itself: The read terminates 3 residues ahead of where the CDR3 ends, so the germline J gene completes it. This chain joins TRBV5-4 and TRBJ1-3; possible D gene TRBD1, 6 bases. Trimming shortened V by 3 bases and J by 2 bases, and 15 bases separated the two germline ends. Looked up from germline, CDR1 is SGHNT and CDR2 is YYREEE (reference sequence). The CDR3 covers 16 residues. CDR3 loop: CASSSGGPEPGNTIYF. Incomplete CDR3 DNA: TGTGCCAGCAGCTCGGGGGGGCCTGAACCTGGAAACACC.

Worth noting for this clone: The sequenced fragment ends 3 residues before the CDR3 boundary, so the rest is inferred from the germline J gene. The chain uses TRBV7-8 and TRBJ1-6; weak D call: TRBD1 (5 bases). CDR1 SGHVS and CDR2 FQNEAQ come from the germline V gene. With 3 bases removed from V and 10 bases from J, the gap between germline ends came to 13 bases. CDR3 length equals 14 residues. Incomplete CDR3 DNA: TGTGCCAGCAGCTTCTCGCAGGGAACCTCACCC. Residues: CASSFSQGTSP. The full CDR3 sequence reads CASSFSQGTSPLHF.

On this clone itself: Germline is not matched at one junction end, which may reflect a read error. The read gets to within 3 residues of the CDR3 end, and the germline J gene fills in the rest. The gene calls are TRBV14 and TRBJ2-7; D may be TRBD1 (5 bases). The CDR3 covers 14 residues. Germline lookup yields CDR1 SGHDN and CDR2 FVKESK. The CDR3 region is CASSQEWGSHEQYF. Incomplete CDR3 DNA: TGTGCCAGCAGCCAAGAATGGGGCTCCCACGAG.

Note on this clone: Read coverage stops 3 residues before the CDR3 terminus; the germline J gene supplies the remainder. J is TRBJ1-1 and V is TRBV5-6; TRBD1 is a possible D gene (6 bases). The germline V gene encodes CDR1 SGHDT and CDR2 YYEEEE. CDR3 length equals 14 residues. Trimming stripped 4 bases from V and 0 bases from J, with 10 bases between. CDR3 DNA, as far as it was read: TGTGCCAGCAGCATACAGGGCATGAACACTGAA. It codes for CASSIQGMNTE. The complete CDR3 reads CASSIQGMNTEAFF.

Note on this clone: The read comes to an end 3 residues before the CDR3 does, leaving the germline J gene to fill in the end. The chain employs TRBV29-1 and TRBJ2-7; 8 bases are shared with TRBD1. CDR3 length equals 13 residues. Germline V gene sequence: CDR1 SQVTM, CDR2 ANQGSEA. The V segment lost 6 bases and the J segment 3 bases; nucleotides outside the gene matches: 7. CDR3 DNA, as far as it was read: TGCAGCGTGGGCGACAGGGGCGGCTACGAG. It is translated as CSVGDRGGYE. The complete CDR3 reads CSVGDRGGYEQYF.

As regards this clone: With the read ending 3 residues before the CDR3 end, the germline J gene is used to fill in that end. The rearrangement uses TRBV13 and TRBJ2-3, with 10 nucleotides matching TRBD2. J gave up 5 bases and V 3 bases, and 2 bases lay outside the gene matches. The CDR3 covers 14 residues. The germline gives CDR1 PRHDT, CDR2 FYEKMQ (reference sequence). The CDR3 DNA, read in part, is TGTGCCAGCAGCTTGGGACTAGCGAGAGATACG. Amino acids: CASSLGLARDT. The CDR3 in its entirety is CASSLGLARDTQYF.

In regard to this clone: The CDR3 end is not reached by the read, which stops 3 residues before it; the germline J gene fills it in. The rearrangement joins TRBV7-9 to TRBJ1-1; D possibly corresponds to TRBD1 (5 bases). Germline V gene lookup returns CDR1 SEHNR and CDR2 FQNEAQ (reference sequence). The CDR3 sequence is 14 residues long. V lost 1 base to trimming and J lost 5 bases, with 11 bases between them. The CDR3: CASSLVAGNTEAFF. The sequenced part of the CDR3 DNA is TGTGCCAGCAGCTTAGTGGCAGGGAATACTGAA.

On this clone: With the read ending 3 residues before the CDR3 end, the germline J gene is used to fill in that end. The chain links TRBV2 to TRBJ1-1; possible D gene TRBD1, 5 bases. The germline V gene has CDR1 SNHLY and CDR2 FYNNEI. The CDR3 has 15 amino acids. Trimming shortened V by 4 bases and J by 7 bases, and 19 bases separated the two germline ends. The part of the CDR3 DNA that was read is TGTGCCAGCAGTGTTCGTCAGGGCGATAAAAGTGAA. Its protein product is CASSVRQGDKSE. The whole CDR3 sequence reads CASSVRQGDKSEAFF.